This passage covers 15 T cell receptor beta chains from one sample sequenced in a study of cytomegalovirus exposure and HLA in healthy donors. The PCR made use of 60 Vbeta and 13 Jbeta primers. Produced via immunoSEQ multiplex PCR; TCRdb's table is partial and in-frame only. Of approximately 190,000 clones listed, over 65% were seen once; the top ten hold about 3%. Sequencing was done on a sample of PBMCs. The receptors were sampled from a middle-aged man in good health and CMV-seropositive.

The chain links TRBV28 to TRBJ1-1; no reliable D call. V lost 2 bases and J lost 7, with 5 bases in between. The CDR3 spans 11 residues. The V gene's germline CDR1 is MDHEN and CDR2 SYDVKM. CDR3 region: CASSLGLEAFF. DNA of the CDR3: TGTGCCAGCAGTTTAGGGCTTGAAGCTTTCTTT.

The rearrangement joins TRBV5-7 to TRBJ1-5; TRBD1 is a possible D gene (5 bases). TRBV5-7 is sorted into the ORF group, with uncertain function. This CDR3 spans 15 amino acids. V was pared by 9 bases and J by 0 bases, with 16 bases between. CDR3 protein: CATDRPIYSNQPQHF. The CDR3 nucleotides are TGTGCCACAGACAGACCCATATATAGCAATCAGCCCCAGCATTTT.

CDR3: CASSPEVGGLLEKLFF. The CDR3 DNA is TGTGCCAGCTCACCAGAGGTTGGGGGGTTACTTGAAAAACTGTTTTTT. The rearrangement links TRBV18 to TRBJ1-4; D is possibly TRBD1 (5 bases). Germline V CDR1 and CDR2: KGHSH, LQKENI. Trimming removed 2 bases at V and 7 bases at J, with 17 bases between. The CDR3 length is 16 residues.

The CDR3 sequence is CASCIAGASYEQYF. The CDR3 bases are TGTGCCAGCTGCATAGCGGGAGCCTCCTACGAGCAGTACTTC. V is TRBV7-2 and J is TRBJ2-7; 9 bases agree with TRBD2. V lost 8 bases and J lost 0; bases outside the gene matches: 5. This CDR3 is built from 14 residues. Germline loops: CDR1 SGHTA, CDR2 FQGNSA.

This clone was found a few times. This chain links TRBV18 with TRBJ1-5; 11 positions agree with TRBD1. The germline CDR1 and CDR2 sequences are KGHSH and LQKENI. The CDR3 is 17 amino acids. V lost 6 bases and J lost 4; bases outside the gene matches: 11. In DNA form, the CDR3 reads TGTGCCAGCTCCATTGGGGGAGGACAGGGGGCGAATCAGCCCCAGCATTTT. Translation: CASSIGGGQGANQPQHF.

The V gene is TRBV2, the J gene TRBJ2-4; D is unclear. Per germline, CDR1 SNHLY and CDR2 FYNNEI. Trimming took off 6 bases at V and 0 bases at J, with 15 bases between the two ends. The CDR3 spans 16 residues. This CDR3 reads CASSPSVEVAKNIQYF. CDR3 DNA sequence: TGTGCCAGCAGCCCAAGCGTGGAAGTAGCCAAAAACATTCAGTACTTC.

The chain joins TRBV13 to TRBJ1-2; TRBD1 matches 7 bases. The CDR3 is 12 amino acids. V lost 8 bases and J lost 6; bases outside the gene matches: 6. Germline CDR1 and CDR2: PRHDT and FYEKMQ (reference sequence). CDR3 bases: TGTGCCAGCGGGACAGTGAATAATGGCTACACCTTC. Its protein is CASGTVNNGYTF. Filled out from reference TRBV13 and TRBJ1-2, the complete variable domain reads AAGVIQSPRHLIKEKRETATLKCYPIPRHDTVYWYQQGPGQDPQFLISFYEKMQSDKGSIPDRFSAQQFSDYHSELNMSSLELGDSALYFCASGTVNNGYTFGSGTRLTVV.

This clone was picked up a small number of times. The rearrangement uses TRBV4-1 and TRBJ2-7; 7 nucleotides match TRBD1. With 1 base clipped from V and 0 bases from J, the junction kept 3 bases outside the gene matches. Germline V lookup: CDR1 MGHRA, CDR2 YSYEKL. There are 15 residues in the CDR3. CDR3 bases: TGCGCCAGCAGCCAAGTGACAGGGAGCTCCTACGAGCAGTACTTC. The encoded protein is CASSQVTGSSYEQYF.

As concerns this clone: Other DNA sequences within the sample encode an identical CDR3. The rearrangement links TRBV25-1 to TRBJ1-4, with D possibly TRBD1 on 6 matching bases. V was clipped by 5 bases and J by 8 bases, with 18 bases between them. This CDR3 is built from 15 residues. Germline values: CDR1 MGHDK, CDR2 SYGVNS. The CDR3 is CASSHRGALGEKLFF. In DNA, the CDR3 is TGTGCCAGCAGTCATCGGGGGGCCCTAGGGGAAAAACTGTTTTTT.

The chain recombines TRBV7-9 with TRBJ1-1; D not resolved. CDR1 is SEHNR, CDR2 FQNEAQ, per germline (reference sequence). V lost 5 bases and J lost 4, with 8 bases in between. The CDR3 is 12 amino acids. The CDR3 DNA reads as TGTGCCAGCAGCGCAGGATCCACTGAAGCTTTCTTT. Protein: CASSAGSTEAFF.

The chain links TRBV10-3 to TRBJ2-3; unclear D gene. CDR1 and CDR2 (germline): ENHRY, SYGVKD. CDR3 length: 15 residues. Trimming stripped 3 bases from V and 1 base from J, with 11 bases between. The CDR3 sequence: CAISDLSRGTDTQYF. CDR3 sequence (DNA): TGTGCCATCAGTGACCTGAGTCGGGGCACAGATACGCAGTATTTT.

This CDR3 is CASSQEGGGWPQHF. The CDR3 DNA is TGCGCCAGCAGCCAGGAAGGGGGCGGGTGGCCCCAGCATTTT. The rearrangement links TRBV4-1 to TRBJ1-5, with TRBD1 identical over 7 bases. There are 14 residues in the CDR3. V shed 3 bases, J shed 9 bases, and the junction held 8 bases outside the gene matches. CDR1 and CDR2 from the germline V gene are MGHRA and YSYEKL.

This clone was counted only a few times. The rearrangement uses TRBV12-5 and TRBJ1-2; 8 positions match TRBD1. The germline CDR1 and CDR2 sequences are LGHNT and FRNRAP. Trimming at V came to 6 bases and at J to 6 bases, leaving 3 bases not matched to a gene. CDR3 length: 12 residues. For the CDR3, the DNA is TGTGCTAGTGGCCGGACAGGGAATGGCTACACCTTC. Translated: CASGRTGNGYTF. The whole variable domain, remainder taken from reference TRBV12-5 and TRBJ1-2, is DARVTQTPRHKVTEMGQEVTMRCQPILGHNTVFWYRQTMMQGLELLAYFRNRAPLDDSGMPKDRFSAEMPDATLATLKIQPSEPRDSAVYFCASGRTGNGYTFGSGTRLTVV.

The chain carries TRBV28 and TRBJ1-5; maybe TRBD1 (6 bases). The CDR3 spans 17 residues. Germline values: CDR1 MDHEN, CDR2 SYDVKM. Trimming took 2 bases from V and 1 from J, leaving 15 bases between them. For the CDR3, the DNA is TGTGCCAGCAGTTTACGGGAGGGGGGCTGGAGCAATCAGCCCCAGCATTTT. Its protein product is CASSLREGGWSNQPQHF.

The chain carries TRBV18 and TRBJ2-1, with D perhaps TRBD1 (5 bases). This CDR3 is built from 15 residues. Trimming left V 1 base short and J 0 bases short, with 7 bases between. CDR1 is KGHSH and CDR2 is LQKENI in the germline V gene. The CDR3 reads CASSPQDSSYNEQFF. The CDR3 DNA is TGTGCCAGCTCACCACAAGACAGCTCCTACAATGAGCAGTTCTTC.